The 7 T cell receptor beta chains presented below share a single source sample, sequenced in a study of regulatory T cells in long-lasting Graves disease. Indicated time point: newly diagnosed GD, antithyroid drugs for less than 3 months. PBMC-extracted RNA yielded the TCR library. Arm-PCR of CDR3 regions and iRepertoire HTBI primers were the basis on which TCR beta libraries were built. Each CDR3 protein is one row after TCRdb ran MiXCR on the multiplex PCR reads. The sample yields fewer than 650,000 distinct CDR3 sequences, more than 15% seen once. These data were also filed under a second study, of T cells in Graves' hyperthyroidism and ophthalmopathy.

The specimen was peripheral blood mononuclear cells (PBMCs), collected at new diagnosis, from a patient treated with antithyroid drugs. Every receptor here comes from a man between 18 and 35 years old with Graves disease.

Many counts were recorded for this clonotype. The chain joins TRBV2 to TRBJ2-2; D may be TRBD1 (6 bases). Germline V CDR1 and CDR2: SNHLY, FYNNEI. The CDR3 length is 15 residues. Deletions cut 5 bases from V and 4 bases from J, with 14 bases between. CDR3 region: CASSLDRPGTGELFF. The DNA for the CDR3 is TGTGCCAGCAGTTTAGACAGGCCCGGCACCGGGGAGCTGTTTTTT.

This clonotype came up a few times. It is likely a read error, because the conserved phenylalanine at the end of the CDR3 is missing. The chain joins TRBV6-5 to TRBJ1-1; TRBD1 agrees at 8 bases. V dropped 0 bases and J dropped 5; count of bases not matched to a gene: 5. The CDR3 loop spans 15 amino acids. Germline CDR1 MNHEY, CDR2 SVGAGI. The CDR3 DNA follows: TGTGCCAGCAGTTACTCAGGACAGGGAAGGACTGAAGCTTTCCTT. Amino acids: CASSYSGQGRTEAFL.

The genes are TRBV5-1 and TRBJ1-2, with unresolved D. V was trimmed by 0 bases and J by 0 bases, leaving 6 bases between them. This CDR3 spans 14 amino acids. Per germline, CDR1 SGHRS and CDR2 YFSETQ. The CDR3 is CASSLGETNYGYTF. The CDR3 coding sequence is TGCGCCAGCAGCTTGGGTGAGACTAACTATGGCTACACCTTC.

This clonotype showed up just a few times. J is TRBJ2-7 and V is TRBV13; D unresolved. This CDR3 region has 14 residues. Trimming left V 6 bases short and J 2 bases short, with 14 bases between. Germline V gives CDR1 PRHDT, CDR2 FYEKMQ (reference sequence). The CDR3 is CASSIPGGTYEQYF. In DNA, the CDR3 is TGTGCCAGCAGTATTCCAGGCGGAACCTACGAGCAGTACTTC.

This clonotype was seen at least ten times. The rearrangement uses TRBV7-2 and TRBJ2-1; a weak D match, TRBD2 (5 bases). This CDR3 spans 15 amino acids. Germline assignment: CDR1 SGHTA and CDR2 FQGNSA. Trimming left V 3 bases short and J 6 bases short, with 15 bases between. The CDR3, as DNA: TGTGCCAGCAGCTTGGTGGGAGTGTCATCCAATGAGCAGTTCTTC. It is translated as CASSLVGVSSNEQFF. Full variable domain (missing parts from reference TRBV7-2 and TRBJ2-1): GAGVSQSPSNKVTEKGKDVELRCDPISGHTALYWYRQSLGQGLEFLIYFQGNSAPDKSGLPSDRFSAERTGGSVSTLTIQRTQQEDSAVYLCASSLVGVSSNEQFFGPGTRLTVL.

V is TRBV19 and J is TRBJ2-2, with D possibly TRBD2 on 5 matching bases. There are 13 residues in the CDR3. Germline CDR1 LNHDA, CDR2 SQIVND (reference sequence). Between the trimmed V and J ends, which lost 5 bases and 7 bases, there was a span of 11 bases. Written as DNA, the CDR3 is TGTGCCAGTAGTTGGACTTCTGACGGGGAGCTGTTTTTT. Translation gives CASSWTSDGELFF. Full variable domain (remainder filled in from reference TRBV19 and TRBJ2-2): DGGITQSPKYLFRKEGQNVTLSCEQNLNHDAMYWYRQDPGQGLRLIYYSQIVNDFQKGDIAEGYSVSREKKESFPLTVTSAQKNPTAFYLCASSWTSDGELFFGEGSRLTVL.

The chain links TRBV5-6 to TRBJ2-7; 9 bases map to TRBD2. The length of the CDR3 is 16 residues. Germline trimming cut 0 bases from V and 3 bases from J; bases unmatched to any gene: 7. CDR1 is SGHDT, CDR2 YYEEEE, per germline. As DNA, the CDR3 is TGTGCCAGCAGCTTGGGGGCGGGAGGGTTCTACTACGAGCAGTACTTC. It yields the protein CASSLGAGGFYYEQYF.